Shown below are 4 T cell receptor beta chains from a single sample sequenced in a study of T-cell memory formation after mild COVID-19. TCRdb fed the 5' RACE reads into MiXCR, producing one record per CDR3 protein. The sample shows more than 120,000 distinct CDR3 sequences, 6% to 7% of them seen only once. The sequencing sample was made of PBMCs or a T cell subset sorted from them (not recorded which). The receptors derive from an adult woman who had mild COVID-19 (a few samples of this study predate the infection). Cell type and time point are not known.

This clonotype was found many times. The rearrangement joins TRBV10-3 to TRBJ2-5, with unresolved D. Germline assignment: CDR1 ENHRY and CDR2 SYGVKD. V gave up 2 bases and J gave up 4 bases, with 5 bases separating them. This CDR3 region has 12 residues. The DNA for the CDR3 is TGTGCCATCAGTGAGGGTGGAGAGACCCAGTACTTC. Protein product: CAISEGGETQYF.

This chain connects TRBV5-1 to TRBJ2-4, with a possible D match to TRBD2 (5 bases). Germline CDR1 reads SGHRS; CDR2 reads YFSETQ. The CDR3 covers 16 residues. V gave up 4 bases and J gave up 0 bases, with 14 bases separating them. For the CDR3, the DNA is TGCGCCAGCAGCCGGGCGGGCCATCTAGCCAAAAACATTCAGTACTTC. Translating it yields CASSRAGHLAKNIQYF.

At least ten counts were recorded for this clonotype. The CDR3 reads CASSPLTGNTEAFF. CDR3 nucleotide sequence: TGTGCCAGCTCACCACTAACAGGGAACACTGAAGCTTTCTTT. The chain joins TRBV18 to TRBJ1-1; a weak D match, TRBD1 (5 bases). The germline V gene has CDR1 KGHSH and CDR2 LQKENI. This CDR3 has 14 residues. V was pared by 1 base and J by 1 base, with 7 bases between.

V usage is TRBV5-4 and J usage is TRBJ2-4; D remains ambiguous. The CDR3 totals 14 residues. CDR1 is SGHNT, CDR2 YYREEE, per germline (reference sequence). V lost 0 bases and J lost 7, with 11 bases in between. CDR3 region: CASSLGLGDNIQYF. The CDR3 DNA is TGTGCCAGCAGCTTGGGCCTCGGTGATAACATTCAGTACTTC.